Listed here are 23 T cell receptor beta chains from one sample, sequenced in a study of CD4 T cells in relation to SARS-CoV-2 and coronaviruses (dated by TCRdb to about 2021). Their antigen targets remain unknown. CD4+ T cells from unexposed donors were collected before the COVID-19 pandemic (2011-2018). The EasySep CD4+ T cell isolation kit was used to isolate CD4+ T cells once the cultures had run for 10 to 11 days. Library preparation used the immunoSEQ multiplex PCR assay. This is the immuneACCESS table as TCRdb keeps it, with only in-frame sequences that have V and J called. A part of the clones is gone; compared with another copy, unresolved V genes explain less than half, and the rest is unexplained. Counted in this sample were more than 20,000 clones; over 60% of them appeared once. The ten largest clonotypes hold about 9.4% of the sample. The sequencing input was CD4+ T cells from PBMCs, cultured in vitro. The source is a human donor in good health.

The V and J genes are TRBV28 and TRBJ2-1; TRBD1 matches 11 bases. With V trimmed by 8 bases and J by 4 bases, 7 bases remained unmatched. In germline, CDR1 is MDHEN, CDR2 SYDVKM. The length of the CDR3 is 15 residues. The CDR3 reads CASRPGQGVYNEQFF. The DNA for the CDR3 is TGTGCCAGCCGGCCGGGACAGGGGGTTTACAATGAGCAGTTCTTC. Full variable domain (missing parts from reference TRBV28 and TRBJ2-1): DVKVTQSSRYLVKRTGEKVFLECVQDMDHENMFWYRQDPGLGLRLIYFSYDVKMKEKGDIPEGYSVSREKKERFSLILESASTNQTSMYLCASRPGQGVYNEQFFGPGTRLTVL.

The chain recombines TRBV6-6 with TRBJ1-1; tentatively, D is TRBD1 (6 bases). The germline V gene encodes CDR1 MNHNY and CDR2 SVGAGI (reference sequence). V was trimmed by 7 bases and J by 3 bases, leaving 18 bases between them. The CDR3 has 15 amino acids. The CDR3 DNA is TGTGCCAGCACCCACCCGGGGGGCCGGGACACTGAAGCTTTCTTT. Translating it yields CASTHPGGRDTEAFF.

This chain uses TRBV28 with TRBJ2-3; D tentatively fits TRBD1 or TRBD2 (5 bases each). The germline gives CDR1 MDHEN, CDR2 SYDVKM. V shed 6 bases and J shed 6 bases, with 13 bases lying between them. CDR3 size: 13 residues. The chain's CDR3 is CASSPGRGDTQYF. CDR3 in DNA: TGTGCCAGCAGCCCGGGGCGCGGGGATACGCAGTATTTT. Complete variable domain (other parts from reference TRBV28 and TRBJ2-3): DVKVTQSSRYLVKRTGEKVFLECVQDMDHENMFWYRQDPGLGLRLIYFSYDVKMKEKGDIPEGYSVSREKKERFSLILESASTNQTSMYLCASSPGRGDTQYFGPGTRLTVL.

This chain links TRBV5-1 with TRBJ1-2, with D possibly TRBD1 on 5 matching bases. This CDR3 is 15 amino acids long. V lost 0 bases and J lost 6, with 15 bases in between. CDR1 is SGHRS and CDR2 is YFSETQ in the germline V gene. The chain's CDR3 is CASSLALGLEDGYTF. DNA of the CDR3: TGCGCCAGCAGCTTGGCGCTGGGGCTGGAGGATGGCTACACCTTC.

This clone was detected a few times. This rearrangement joins TRBV6-2 or TRBV6-3 to TRBJ2-1; TRBD2 matches 8 bases. This CDR3 is 15 amino acids long. J gave up 8 bases and V 1 base, and 7 bases lay outside the gene matches. Germline assignment: CDR1 MNHEY and CDR2 SVGEGT. CDR3 nucleotides: TGTGCCAGCAGTTACTTCACGGGGGGGCGCGATGAGCAGTTCTTC. This codes for CASSYFTGGRDEQFF.

The rearrangement links TRBV2 to TRBJ2-7, with D possibly TRBD1 on 6 matching bases. Trimming left V 10 bases short and J 5 bases short, with 18 bases between. The CDR3 runs to 13 residues. Germline-derived CDR1 and CDR2 are SNHLY and FYNNEI. This chain's CDR3 is CANSGVGYNEQYF. DNA of the CDR3: TGTGCCAACTCAGGGGTTGGATATAACGAGCAGTACTTC.

This clone has just a few counts. The chain is built from TRBV10-3 and TRBJ2-3; TRBD2 matches 10 bases. Trimming took 3 bases from V and 3 from J; bases not matched to a gene: 6. CDR1 is ENHRY, CDR2 SYGVKD, per germline. CDR3 length: 16 residues. CDR3 in amino acids: CAISDRGLASTDTQYF. DNA for the CDR3: TGTGCCATCAGTGACAGGGGACTAGCGAGTACAGATACGCAGTATTTT.

The chain joins TRBV5-1 to TRBJ2-4; TRBD1 aligns across 7 bases. CDR1 SGHRS and CDR2 YFSETQ come from the germline V gene. The CDR3 has 18 amino acids. V lost 0 bases to trimming and J lost 0 bases; unmatched junction nucleotides: 9. The CDR3 DNA sequence: TGCGCCAGCAGCTTGGATACGACAGGGTTTTTAGCCAAAAACATTCAGTACTTC. Translation gives CASSLDTTGFLAKNIQYF. Together with reference TRBV5-1 and TRBJ2-4, the CDR3 gives the full variable domain: KAGVTQTPRYLIKTRGQQVTLSCSPISGHRSVSWYQQTPGQGLQFLFEYFSETQRNKGNFPGRFSGRQFSNSRSEMNVSTLELGDSALYLCASSLDTTGFLAKNIQYFGAGTRLSVL.

The rearrangement uses TRBV19 and TRBJ1-2; tentative D call: TRBD1 (6 bases). Germline V gives CDR1 LNHDA, CDR2 SQIVND (reference sequence). This CDR3 has 14 amino acids. The V gene lost 5 bases and the J gene lost 0 bases, with 10 bases spanning the gap. In DNA form, the CDR3 reads TGTGCCAGTAGTGGACAGCGGGCTAACTATGGCTACACCTTC. Translated: CASSGQRANYGYTF.

The V gene is TRBV7-3, the J gene TRBJ2-1; D uncertain. The CDR3 is 13 residues long. Trimming left V 5 bases short and J 2 bases short, with 7 bases between. Per germline, CDR1 SGHTA and CDR2 FQGTGA. The CDR3 nucleotides read TGTGCCAGCAGCCCTGGGACCTACAATGAGCAGTTCTTC. This translates into CASSPGTYNEQFF.

This clone was recorded only once. This chain joins TRBV27 and TRBJ2-3, with 12 bases identical to TRBD2. The CDR3 runs 15 residues. CDR1 is MNHEY, CDR2 SMNVEV, per germline (reference sequence). V shed 5 bases, J shed 4 bases, and the junction held 4 bases outside the gene matches. CDR3 coding DNA: TGTGCCAGCAGTGGCGGACTAGCGGGACCAGATACGCAGTATTTT. Amino acids: CASSGGLAGPDTQYF.

The chain joins TRBV3-1 (or the pseudogene TRBV3-2) to TRBJ2-3; D call uncertain. The CDR3 has 17 residues. Germline lookup yields CDR1 LGHDT and CDR2 YNNKEL (reference sequence). V shed 1 base and J shed 2 bases, with 16 bases lying between them. CDR3 protein: CASSQGFGGTNTDTQYF. The CDR3 nucleotides read TGTGCCAGCAGCCAAGGATTTGGCGGAACTAACACAGATACGCAGTATTTT.

V and J are TRBV7-8 and TRBJ1-1; a possible D gene is TRBD1 (5 bases). Germline values: CDR1 SGHVS, CDR2 FQNEAQ. Trimming removed 5 bases at V and 1 base at J, with 14 bases between. This CDR3 contains 15 residues. Written as DNA, the CDR3 is TGTGCCAGCAGCCTTCGCGGGGCGGGGAACACTGAAGCTTTCTTT. This encodes CASSLRGAGNTEAFF.

J is TRBJ2-3 and V is TRBV18; 10 nucleotides line up with TRBD2. The V segment lost 0 bases and the J segment 4 bases; nucleotides outside the gene matches: 4. The CDR3 loop spans 16 amino acids. Germline CDR1 KGHSH, CDR2 LQKENI. CDR3 in DNA: TGTGCCAGCTCACCACCGTCTAGCGGGGGTTCAGATACGCAGTATTTT. Its translation is CASSPPSSGGSDTQYF.

The chain carries TRBV18 and TRBJ2-3, with D hard to call. Trimming cost V 1 base and J 2 bases, with 7 bases left between them. The CDR3 spans 14 residues. CDR1 and CDR2 from the germline V gene are KGHSH and LQKENI. The CDR3 DNA reads as TGTGCCAGCTCACCACTGCGGATCACAGATACGCAGTATTTT. Its translation: CASSPLRITDTQYF.

The V and J genes are TRBV4-3 and TRBJ2-1, with 10 bases identical to TRBD1. The germline V gene has CDR1 LGHNA and CDR2 YSLEER. The CDR3 sequence is 17 residues long. J lost 7 bases, V lost 4 bases, and 13 bases had no gene match. The CDR3 region is CASSPGPGQGNWNEQFF. The CDR3 nucleotides are TGCGCCAGCAGCCCCGGACCGGGACAGGGGAACTGGAATGAGCAGTTCTTC.

This clone was counted once. This rearrangement joins TRBV19 to TRBJ1-4; 9 bases are shared with TRBD1. The V gene's germline CDR1 is LNHDA and CDR2 SQIVND (reference sequence). J was trimmed by 4 bases and V by 8 bases; bases with no gene match: 8. The CDR3 contains 15 residues. This CDR3 reads CASGGLGQGNEKLFF. As DNA, the CDR3 is TGTGCCAGTGGGGGGCTGGGACAGGGTAATGAAAAACTGTTTTTT.

CDR3 in amino acids: CASSYPKAGAQFF. The CDR3 bases are TGTGCCAGCAGTTACCCGAAAGCGGGAGCGCAGTTCTTC. J is TRBJ2-1 and V is TRBV6-2 or TRBV6-3; 8 bases agree with TRBD2. The J segment lost 12 bases and the V segment lost 2 bases, leaving 6 bases of the junction unmatched. In germline, CDR1 is MNHEY, CDR2 SVGEGT. CDR3 size: 13 residues.

This clone was counted between two and nine times. The V call is TRBV29-1, the J call TRBJ1-1, with D unresolved. CDR3 size: 13 residues. The germline V and J ends were trimmed by 5 bases and 10 bases, with 20 bases remaining between them. CDR1 is SQVTM, CDR2 ANQGSEA, per germline. For the CDR3, the DNA is TGCAGCGTTACCGACGGCCCCTCTAGCGGAGCTTTCTTT. Translation: CSVTDGPSSGAFF.

The genes are TRBV6-2 or TRBV6-3 and TRBJ2-1; 14 bases fit TRBD2. The V segment lost 5 bases and the J segment 9 bases; nucleotides outside the gene matches: 21. This CDR3 is built from 20 residues. Germline-derived CDR1 and CDR2 are MNHEY and SVGEGT. For the CDR3, the DNA is TGTGCCAGCAGTAACCCCCTCGGACTAGCGGGGGGCCGGAACGAGGGTGAGCAGTTCTTC. Translation: CASSNPLGLAGGRNEGEQFF.

The chain links TRBV11-2 to TRBJ2-5, with TRBD2 identical over 10 bases. Per germline, CDR1 SGHAT and CDR2 FQNNGV. The junction had 10 bases not matched to a gene; V was cut back by 5 bases and J by 7 bases. The CDR3 spans 15 residues. The CDR3 reads CASSPRSSGSATQYF. CDR3 sequence (DNA): TGTGCCAGCAGCCCCCGATCTAGCGGGAGTGCGACCCAGTACTTC.

The chain joins TRBV5-1 to TRBJ2-3, with 14 bases matching TRBD2. This CDR3 spans 17 amino acids. From germline, CDR1 is SGHRS and CDR2 YFSETQ. V trimming: 2 bases; J trimming: 4 bases; junction bases outside the gene matches: 6. CDR3: CASSFRLAGGPPDTQYF. The CDR3 bases are TGCGCCAGCAGCTTTCGACTAGCGGGAGGGCCACCAGATACGCAGTATTTT.

This chain connects TRBV10-3 to TRBJ2-3; TRBD2 matches 7 bases. V shed 6 bases and J 0 bases; nucleotides not matched to a gene: 3. The CDR3 runs to 14 residues. CDR1 and CDR2 (germline): ENHRY, SYGVKD. The CDR3 DNA is TGTGCCATCAGCGGGGAGGGCAGCACAGATACGCAGTATTTT. This encodes CAISGEGSTDTQYF.